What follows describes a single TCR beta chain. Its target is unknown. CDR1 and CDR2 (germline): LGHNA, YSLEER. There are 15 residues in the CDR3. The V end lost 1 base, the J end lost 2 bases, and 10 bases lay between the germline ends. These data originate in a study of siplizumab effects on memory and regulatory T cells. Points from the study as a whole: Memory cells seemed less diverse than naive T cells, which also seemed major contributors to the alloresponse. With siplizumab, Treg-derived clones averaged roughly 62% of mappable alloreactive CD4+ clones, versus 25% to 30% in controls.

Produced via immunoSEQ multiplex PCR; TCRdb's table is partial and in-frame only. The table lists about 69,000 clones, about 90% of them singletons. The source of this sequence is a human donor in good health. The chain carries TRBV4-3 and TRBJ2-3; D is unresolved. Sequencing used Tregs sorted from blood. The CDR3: CASSQGLGATDTQYF. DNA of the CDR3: TGCGCCAGCAGCCAAGGTCTAGGTGCCACAGATACGCAGTATTTT.